This T cell receptor beta chain was identified in a study of blood T cell repertoires in COVID-19. Turning to the study itself: The United States, Italy and Spain were the sources of the acute and convalescent COVID-19 samples. PBMCs, B-cell-depleted T cells, or T cells provided the cDNA or gDNA that made up the material.

Using immunoSEQ multiplex PCR, the repertoire was profiled, and TCRdb retains in-frame clones only, with some absent. The sample lists approximately 150,000 clones; more than 70% were seen once. Cohorts were assigned according to the clinical history that participants reported. Two consecutive negative NP/OP PCR tests, clearance, or resolved symptoms defined Cohort 3 recovery. This clone was observed a single time. The specimen was PBMCs or T cells enriched from blood (not recorded which). The source of this sequence is a man aged 60 to 69 who had recovered from COVID-19.

The DNA of the CDR3 is TGTGCCAGCAGACGGACAGCCCCCTACGAGCAGTACTTC. It encodes CASRRTAPYEQYF. The V gene is TRBV2, the J gene TRBJ2-7; D may be TRBD1 (6 bases). Trimming pared 6 bases from V and 2 bases from J, leaving 11 bases between. Germline CDR1 and CDR2: SNHLY and FYNNEI. The length of the CDR3 is 13 residues.